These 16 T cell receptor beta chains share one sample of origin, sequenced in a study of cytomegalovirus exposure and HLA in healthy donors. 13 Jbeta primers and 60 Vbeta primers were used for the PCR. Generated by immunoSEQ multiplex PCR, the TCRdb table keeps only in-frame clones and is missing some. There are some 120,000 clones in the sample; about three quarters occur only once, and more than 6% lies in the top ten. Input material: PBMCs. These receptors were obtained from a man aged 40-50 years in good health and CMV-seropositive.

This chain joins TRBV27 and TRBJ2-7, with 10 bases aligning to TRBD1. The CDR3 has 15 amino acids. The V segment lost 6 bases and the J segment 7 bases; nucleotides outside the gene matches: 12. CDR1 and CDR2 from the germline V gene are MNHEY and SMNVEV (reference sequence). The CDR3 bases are TGTGCCAGCAGGGACCGACAGGGGGCCTTTTATGAGCAGTACTTC. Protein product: CASRDRQGAFYEQYF.

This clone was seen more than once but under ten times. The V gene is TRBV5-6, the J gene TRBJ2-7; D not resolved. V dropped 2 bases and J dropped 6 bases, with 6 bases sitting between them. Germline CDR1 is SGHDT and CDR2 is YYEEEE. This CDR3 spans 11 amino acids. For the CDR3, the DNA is TGTGCCAGCAGCTTATCCGGCGAGCAGTACTTC. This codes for CASSLSGEQYF.

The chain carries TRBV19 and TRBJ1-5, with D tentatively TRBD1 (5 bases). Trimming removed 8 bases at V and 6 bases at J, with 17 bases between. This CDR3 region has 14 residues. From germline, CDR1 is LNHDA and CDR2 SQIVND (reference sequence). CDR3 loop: CASSPTGRGQPQHF. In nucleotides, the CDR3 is TGTGCCAGTTCTCCAACAGGACGAGGTCAGCCCCAGCATTTT.

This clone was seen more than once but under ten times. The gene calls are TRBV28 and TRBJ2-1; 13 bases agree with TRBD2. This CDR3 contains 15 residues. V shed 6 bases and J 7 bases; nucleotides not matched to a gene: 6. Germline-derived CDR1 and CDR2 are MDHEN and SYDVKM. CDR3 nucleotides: TGTGCCAGCAGGAGCCCGACTAGCGGGAGGAATGAGCAGTTCTTC. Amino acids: CASRSPTSGRNEQFF.

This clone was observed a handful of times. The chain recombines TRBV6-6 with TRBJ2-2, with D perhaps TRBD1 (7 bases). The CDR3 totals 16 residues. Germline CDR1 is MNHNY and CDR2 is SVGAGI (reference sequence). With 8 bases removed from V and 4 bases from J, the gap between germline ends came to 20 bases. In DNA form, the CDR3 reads TGTGCCAGCCGGTGGAGGGGGCAGGGTGGCACCGGGGAGCTGTTTTTT. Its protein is CASRWRGQGGTGELFF.

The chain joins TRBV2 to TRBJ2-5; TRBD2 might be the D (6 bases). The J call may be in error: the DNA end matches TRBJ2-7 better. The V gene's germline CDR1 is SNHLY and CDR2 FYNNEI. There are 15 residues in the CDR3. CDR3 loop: CASSTAGSSSYEQYF. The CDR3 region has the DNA TGTGCCAGCAGTACCGCGGGGTCGAGCTCCTACGAGCAGTACTTC.

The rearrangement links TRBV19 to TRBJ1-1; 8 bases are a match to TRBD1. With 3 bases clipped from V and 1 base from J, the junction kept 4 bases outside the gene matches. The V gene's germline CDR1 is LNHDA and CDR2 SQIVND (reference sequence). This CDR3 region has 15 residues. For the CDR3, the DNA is TGTGCCAGTAGTATCTTCAGGGGGCGGAACACTGAAGCTTTCTTT. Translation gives CASSIFRGRNTEAFF.

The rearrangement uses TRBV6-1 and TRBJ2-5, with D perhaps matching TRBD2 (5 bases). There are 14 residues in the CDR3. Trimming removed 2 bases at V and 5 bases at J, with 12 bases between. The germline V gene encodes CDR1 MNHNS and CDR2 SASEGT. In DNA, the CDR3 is TGTGCCAGCAGTGAACGGACTCTTCGGGAGACCCAGTACTTC. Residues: CASSERTLRETQYF.

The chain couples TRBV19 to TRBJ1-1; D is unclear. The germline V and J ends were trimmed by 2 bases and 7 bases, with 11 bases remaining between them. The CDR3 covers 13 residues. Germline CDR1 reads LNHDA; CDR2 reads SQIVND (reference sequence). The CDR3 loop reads CASSITEGYEAFF. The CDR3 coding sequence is TGTGCCAGTAGTATAACAGAAGGCTATGAAGCTTTCTTT.

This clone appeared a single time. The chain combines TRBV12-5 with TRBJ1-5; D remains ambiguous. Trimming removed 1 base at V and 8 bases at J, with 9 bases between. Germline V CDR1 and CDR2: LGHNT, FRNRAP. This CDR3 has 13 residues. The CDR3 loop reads CASGLGELKPQHF. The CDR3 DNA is TGTGCTAGTGGTTTGGGCGAACTTAAGCCCCAGCATTTT.

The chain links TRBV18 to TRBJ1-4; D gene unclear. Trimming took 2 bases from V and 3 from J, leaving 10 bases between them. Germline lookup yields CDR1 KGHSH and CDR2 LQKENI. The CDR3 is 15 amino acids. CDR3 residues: CASSPDTPPNEKLFF. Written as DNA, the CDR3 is TGTGCCAGCTCACCAGACACTCCACCTAATGAAAAACTGTTTTTT. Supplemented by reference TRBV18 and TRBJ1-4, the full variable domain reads NAGVMQNPRHLVRRRGQEARLRCSPMKGHSHVYWYRQLPEEGLKFMVYLQKENIIDESGMPKERFSAEFPKEGPSILRIQQVVRGDSAAYFCASSPDTPPNEKLFFGSGTQLSVL.

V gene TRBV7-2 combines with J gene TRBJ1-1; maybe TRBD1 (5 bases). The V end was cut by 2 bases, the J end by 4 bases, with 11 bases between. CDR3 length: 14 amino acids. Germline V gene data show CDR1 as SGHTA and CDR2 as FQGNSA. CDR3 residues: CASSLLRGTTEAFF. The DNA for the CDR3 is TGTGCCAGCAGCTTACTTCGGGGGACCACTGAAGCTTTCTTT.

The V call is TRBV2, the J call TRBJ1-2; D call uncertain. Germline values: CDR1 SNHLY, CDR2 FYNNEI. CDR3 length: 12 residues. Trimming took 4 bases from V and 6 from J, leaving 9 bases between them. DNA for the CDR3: TGTGCCAGCAGTGTAGTACCGGATGGCTACACCTTC. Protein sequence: CASSVVPDGYTF.

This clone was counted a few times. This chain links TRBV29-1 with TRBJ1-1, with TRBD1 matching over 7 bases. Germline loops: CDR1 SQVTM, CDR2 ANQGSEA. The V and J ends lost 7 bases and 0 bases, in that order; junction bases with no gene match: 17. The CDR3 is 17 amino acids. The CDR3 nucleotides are TGCAGCGCCGCCCCAGGGGACAGAAGGACTTTGAACACTGAAGCTTTCTTT. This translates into CSAAPGDRRTLNTEAFF.

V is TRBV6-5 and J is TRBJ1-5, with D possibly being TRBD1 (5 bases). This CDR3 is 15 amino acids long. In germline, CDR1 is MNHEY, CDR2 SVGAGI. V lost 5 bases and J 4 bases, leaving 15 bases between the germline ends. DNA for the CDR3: TGTGCCAGCAGTGCCCTGACAGAATCAAATCAGCCCCAGCATTTT. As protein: CASSALTESNQPQHF.

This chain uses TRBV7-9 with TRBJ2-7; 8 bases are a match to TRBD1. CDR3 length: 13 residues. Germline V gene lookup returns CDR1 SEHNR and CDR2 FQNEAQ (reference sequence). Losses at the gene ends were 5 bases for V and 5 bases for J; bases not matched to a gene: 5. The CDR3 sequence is CASSKTGAHEQYF. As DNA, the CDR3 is TGTGCCAGCAGCAAGACAGGGGCGCACGAGCAGTACTTC.